These 25 T cell receptor beta chains originate from one sample sequenced in a study of preoperative IRX-2 immunotherapy in early breast cancer. Stated treatment: preoperative locoregional IRX-2 cytokine immunotherapy. The method was immunoSEQ multiplex PCR; TCRdb's version includes in-frame clones alone and lacks a portion of them. The sample has about 19,000 clones, around 85% seen once. The material sequenced was lymph node tissue, taken after IRX-2 immunotherapy. The receptors stem from a human donor with breast cancer.

The gene calls are TRBV4-1 and TRBJ2-5; 10 nucleotides match TRBD2. CDR1 is MGHRA, CDR2 YSYEKL, per germline. The CDR3 has 17 residues. J was trimmed by 5 bases and V by 0 bases; bases with no gene match: 9. CDR3 in amino acids: CASSQEWSGRASETQYF. The CDR3 nucleotides are TGCGCCAGCAGCCAAGAATGGAGCGGGAGGGCCTCCGAGACCCAGTACTTC.

The chain links TRBV30 to TRBJ1-4; 7 bases line up with TRBD1. The ends lost 1 base at V and 8 bases at J; junction bases unmatched: 7. Germline CDR1 reads GTSNPN; CDR2 reads SVGIG (reference sequence). The CDR3 is 14 amino acids. The CDR3 sequence is CAWSEPGGREKLFF. For the CDR3, the DNA is TGTGCCTGGAGTGAGCCAGGGGGACGCGAAAAACTGTTTTTT.

This rearrangement joins TRBV14 to TRBJ2-4; the D gene could be TRBD1 or TRBD2 (6 bases each). The ends were cut back, 4 bases at V and 2 bases at J, with 12 bases in the middle. Germline V gene data show CDR1 as SGHDN and CDR2 as FVKESK. The CDR3 consists of 15 residues. This CDR3 reads CASSRVGGSKNIQYF. DNA of the CDR3: TGTGCCAGCAGCCGGGTCGGGGGCTCCAAAAACATTCAGTACTTC. The whole variable domain, remainder taken from reference TRBV14 and TRBJ2-4, is EAGVTQFPSHSVIEKGQTVTLRCDPISGHDNLYWYRRVMGKEIKFLLHFVKESKQDESGMPNNRFLAERTGGTYSTLKVQPAELEDSGVYFCASSRVGGSKNIQYFGAGTRLSVL.

The chain employs TRBV7-6 and TRBJ1-5, with D possibly being TRBD1 (5 bases). With 5 bases removed from V and 7 bases from J, the gap between germline ends came to 15 bases. The germline V gene encodes CDR1 SGHVS and CDR2 FNYEAQ. CDR3 length: 14 amino acids. This CDR3 reads CASSLQGVGQPQHF. The CDR3 DNA reads as TGTGCCAGCAGCCTCCAGGGTGTCGGGCAGCCCCAGCATTTT.

This chain joins TRBV30 and TRBJ1-2; weak D call: TRBD1 (5 bases). The germline V gene encodes CDR1 GTSNPN and CDR2 SVGIG (reference sequence). The CDR3 spans 14 residues. The germline V and J ends were trimmed by 3 bases and 5 bases, with 16 bases remaining between them. CDR3 bases: TGTGCCTGGAGCCCGCCCCCTCAGGGTTATGGCTACACCTTC. This sequence encodes CAWSPPPQGYGYTF.

The V and J genes are TRBV6-8 and TRBJ2-1; TRBD2 agrees at 14 bases. The CDR3 is made up of 16 amino acids. Per the germline V gene, CDR1 is MNHGY and CDR2 is SAAAGT. V lost 7 bases to trimming and J lost 4 bases; unmatched junction nucleotides: 6. CDR3 in DNA: TGTGCCAGCAAGGGTGGGACTAGCGGGAGATACAATGAGCAGTTCTTC. The encoded protein is CASKGGTSGRYNEQFF.

The chain uses TRBV6-8 and TRBJ1-2; unclear D gene. V was clipped by 6 bases and J by 4 bases, with 9 bases between them. Germline lookup yields CDR1 MNHGY and CDR2 SAAAGT. This CDR3 comprises 12 residues. The CDR3 sequence is CASRQDTYGYTF. The CDR3 DNA reads as TGTGCCAGCAGACAAGACACCTATGGCTACACCTTC.

This clone was detected a few times. Here the CDR3 DNA reads TGTGCCAGCAGCCACTCGGGAGGGAACACTGAAGCTTTCTTT. Translated, it gives CASSHSGGNTEAFF. V is TRBV14 and J is TRBJ1-1; D remains ambiguous. Between the trimmed V and J ends, which lost 3 bases and 1 base, there was a span of 9 bases. This CDR3 has 14 amino acids. Germline V CDR1 and CDR2: SGHDN, FVKESK.

The chain has TRBV6-8 and TRBJ1-3; TRBD1 is a possible D gene (6 bases). Germline V lookup: CDR1 MNHGY, CDR2 SAAAGT. The V and J ends lost 6 bases and 0 bases respectively, with 12 bases between them. The CDR3 runs 15 residues. CDR3 sequence reads: CASRPGGRSGNTIYF. The CDR3, as DNA: TGTGCCAGCAGGCCCGGGGGGCGCTCTGGAAACACCATATATTTT.

This clone appeared a single time. The V call is TRBV6-8, the J call TRBJ2-5; the D gene is possibly TRBD1 (6 bases). CDR3 length: 12 residues. Trimming removed 10 bases from V and 3 bases from J, with 12 bases in between. Germline lookup yields CDR1 MNHGY and CDR2 SAAAGT. The CDR3 loop is CAILRTEETQYF. In DNA form, the CDR3 reads TGTGCCATCCTTCGGACAGAAGAGACCCAGTACTTC.

The V and J genes are TRBV28 and TRBJ2-3; D is perhaps TRBD2 (6 bases). The CDR3 extends over 15 amino acids. CDR1 is MDHEN, CDR2 SYDVKM, per germline. Deletions cut 6 bases from V and 0 bases from J, with 13 bases between. DNA of the CDR3: TGTGCCAGCAGGGCGGGACCGTCTAGCACAGATACGCAGTATTTT. It yields the protein CASRAGPSSTDTQYF.

The rearrangement joins TRBV18 to TRBJ1-1; 7 positions agree with TRBD1. CDR1 and CDR2 (germline): KGHSH, LQKENI. Trimming cost V 2 bases and J 3 bases; bases outside gene matches: 9. The CDR3 is made up of 16 amino acids. The CDR3 sequence is CASSPNGQAGDTEAFF. In DNA form, the CDR3 reads TGTGCCAGCTCACCAAATGGACAGGCCGGGGACACTGAAGCTTTCTTT.

The V and J genes are TRBV10-2 and TRBJ2-3; 12 nucleotides align to TRBD2. CDR3 size: 16 residues. With 0 bases clipped from V and 5 bases from J, the junction kept 3 bases outside the gene matches. Germline CDR1 is WSHSY and CDR2 is SAAADI. CDR3 coding DNA: TGCGCCAGCAGTGAGTCGGCTAGCGGGAGGGTAGATACGCAGTATTTT. Encoded protein: CASSESASGRVDTQYF.

The rearrangement joins TRBV19 to TRBJ2-3, with D tentatively TRBD1 or TRBD2 (6 bases each). The CDR3 is 15 residues long. V was clipped by 7 bases and J by 0 bases, with 14 bases between them. Germline assignment: CDR1 LNHDA and CDR2 SQIVND (reference sequence). CDR3 residues: CASKGGEFSTDTQYF. The DNA for the CDR3 is TGTGCCAGTAAGGGGGGCGAGTTTAGCACAGATACGCAGTATTTT. Filled out from reference TRBV19 and TRBJ2-3, the complete variable domain reads DGGITQSPKYLFRKEGQNVTLSCEQNLNHDAMYWYRQDPGQGLRLIYYSQIVNDFQKGDIAEGYSVSREKKESFPLTVTSAQKNPTAFYLCASKGGEFSTDTQYFGPGTRLTVL.

This chain uses TRBV6-7 with TRBJ1-1; D remains unclear. TRBV6-7 is an open reading frame, and its role is uncertain. Trimming stripped 6 bases from V and 4 bases from J, with 15 bases between. This CDR3 has 14 residues. The CDR3 loop reads CASSLRSFPTEAFF. The CDR3 DNA reads as TGTGCCAGCAGCTTGAGGTCATTCCCCACTGAAGCTTTCTTT.

This rearrangement joins TRBV10-2 to TRBJ1-5; D is uncertain. This CDR3 spans 13 amino acids. The germline V gene encodes CDR1 WSHSY and CDR2 SAAADI. Trimming pared 9 bases from V and 1 base from J, leaving 10 bases between. The chain's CDR3 is CARRHASNQPQHF. In nucleotides, the CDR3 is TGCGCCAGAAGACATGCCAGCAATCAGCCCCAGCATTTT.

The chain employs TRBV6-8 and TRBJ2-7; 9 bases align to TRBD1. The CDR3 spans 14 residues. Germline loops: CDR1 MNHGY, CDR2 SAAAGT. Trimming removed 11 bases from V and 6 bases from J; junction bases left unmatched: 14. The CDR3 region has the DNA TGTGCCTCTGTCTTGGGACAGGGAGTTGGCGAGCAGTACTTC. Protein: CASVLGQGVGEQYF.

The genes are TRBV19 and TRBJ2-7; 10 nucleotides agree with TRBD2. In germline, CDR1 is LNHDA, CDR2 SQIVND (reference sequence). The CDR3 is 15 amino acids. The junction had 4 bases not matched to a gene; V was cut back by 3 bases and J by 2 bases. CDR3 bases: TGTGCCAGTAGTATTTTTAGCGGGGGGACCTACGAGCAGTACTTC. Its protein is CASSIFSGGTYEQYF.

This chain links TRBV18 with TRBJ1-1; no clear D gene. The CDR3 is made up of 12 amino acids. V was pared by 3 bases and J by 7 bases, with 9 bases between. Germline V gene lookup returns CDR1 KGHSH and CDR2 LQKENI. CDR3 residues: CASSPMDYEAFF. The CDR3 bases are TGTGCCAGCTCACCGATGGATTATGAAGCTTTCTTT. The whole variable domain, filled in from reference TRBV18 and TRBJ1-1, reads NAGVMQNPRHLVRRRGQEARLRCSPMKGHSHVYWYRQLPEEGLKFMVYLQKENIIDESGMPKERFSAEFPKEGPSILRIQQVVRGDSAAYFCASSPMDYEAFFGQGTRLTVV.

The J gene is TRBJ1-6, the V gene TRBV29-1; TRBD1 matches 12 bases. The germline V gene encodes CDR1 SQVTM and CDR2 ANQGSEA. The V segment lost 6 bases and the J segment 6 bases; nucleotides outside the gene matches: 0. The CDR3 runs 13 residues. DNA of the CDR3: TGCAGCGTGGGACAGGGGGCTAATTCACCCCTCCACTTT. Translated: CSVGQGANSPLHF. The full variable domain, completed using reference TRBV29-1 and TRBJ1-6, is SAVISQKPSRDICQRGTSLTIQCQVDSQVTMMFWYRQQPGQSLTLIATANQGSEATYESGFVIDKFPISRPNLTFSTLTVSNMSPEDSSIYLCSVGQGANSPLHFGNGTRLTVT.

This clone appeared a few times. The chain employs TRBV28 and TRBJ1-3; possible D gene TRBD1, 5 bases. This CDR3 has 15 residues. Germline V gives CDR1 MDHEN, CDR2 SYDVKM. The ends were cut back, 1 base at V and 1 base at J, with 8 bases in the middle. The CDR3 here is CASSLYGGSGNTIYF. The CDR3 DNA follows: TGTGCCAGCAGTTTATATGGGGGGTCTGGAAACACCATATATTTT.

The rearrangement links TRBV6-8 to TRBJ2-1, with 15 positions matching TRBD2. The CDR3 has 18 amino acids. Per the germline V gene, CDR1 is MNHGY and CDR2 is SAAAGT. V shed 0 bases, J shed 9 bases, and the junction held 9 bases outside the gene matches. The DNA for the CDR3 is TGTGCCAGCAGTTACTCCTGGACTAGCGGGAGGGCCTCTAGTGAGCAGTTCTTC. It is translated as CASSYSWTSGRASSEQFF.

This chain uses TRBV19 with TRBJ2-3; 8 bases line up with TRBD2. The germline gives CDR1 LNHDA, CDR2 SQIVND (reference sequence). CDR3 size: 15 residues. The trim removed 7 bases at V and 3 bases at J, leaving 9 bases unmatched. The CDR3: CASTDSGTATDTQYF. The CDR3 region has the DNA TGTGCCAGTACGGATAGCGGGACGGCGACAGATACGCAGTATTTT.

The CDR3 here is CASSPPNANTGELFF. CDR3 nucleotide sequence: TGTGCCAGCTCACCACCAAACGCGAACACCGGGGAGCTGTTTTTT. This chain links TRBV18 with TRBJ2-2; D gene unclear. Between the trimmed V and J ends, which lost 0 bases and 0 bases, there was a span of 5 bases. The germline gives CDR1 KGHSH, CDR2 LQKENI. The CDR3 runs to 15 residues.

V gene TRBV28 combines with J gene TRBJ1-2; D might be TRBD1 (6 bases). Trimming removed 5 bases at V and 4 bases at J, with 14 bases between. The CDR3 runs 14 residues. The germline V gene encodes CDR1 MDHEN and CDR2 SYDVKM. The DNA for the CDR3 is TGTGCCAGCAGTGCCGGGGGGCTCGTCTATGGCTACACCTTC. Encoded protein: CASSAGGLVYGYTF.